These T cell receptor beta chains were read from a single sample in a study of shared T cell receptors in the human thymus. Assay used: immunoSEQ multiplex PCR; TCRdb lists only in-frame clones, some missing. In the table there are 700,000 or so clones, approximately 85% of which are singletons. These records were also assigned to another study, of human thymus T cells.

Material for sequencing was thymocytes. These receptors originate from a girl younger than two with a congenital heart defect. Each CDR3 is given with its conserved first and last residue. The D gene is left open where the match is weak. A row's size may be missing; if present it is once, few, many or a size class.

>TRBJ1-4|TRBD1|TRBV29-1|-
TGCAGCGTTGTGGGACAGGGGCTTGCAACTAATGAAAAACTGTTTTTT
CSVVGQGLATNEKLFF
>TRBJ1-2|-|TRBV6-5|-
TGTGCCAGCAGTTTAGCAAAGGGAGGAAGTAACTATGGCTACACCTTC
CASSLAKGGSNYGYTF
>TRBJ1-4|TRBD1|TRBV9|-
TGTGCCAGCAGCGTTGGGACAGGGAACGAAAAACTGTTTTTT
CASSVGTGNEKLFF
>TRBJ1-5|TRBD1|TRBV6-5|-
TGTGCCAGCAGCTTGGACAGGTCAAGGAATCAGCCCCAGCATTTT
CASSLDRSRNQPQHF
>TRBJ2-3|TRBD2|TRBV9|-
TGTGCCAGCAGTCCCCGCGGGGGAACAATTCACACAGATACGCAGTATTTT
CASSPRGGTIHTDTQYF
>TRBJ2-7|-|TRBV6-1|-
TGTGCCAGCAGCCCCCCCAGCTACGAGCAGTACTTC
CASSPPSYEQYF
>TRBJ1-2|TRBD1|TRBV2|-
TGTGCCAGCGGGGACAGTTTCTGGAAGGGCTACACCTTC
CASGDSFWKGYTF
>TRBJ1-3|-|TRBV2|-
TGTGCCAGCCCCTCCAGGCCCCACTCTGGAAACACCATATATTTT
CASPSRPHSGNTIYF
>TRBJ2-1|TRBD2|TRBV6-6|-
TGTGCCAGCAGTCCGCGGGGGTATAGCTCCTACAATGAGCAGTTCTTC
CASSPRGYSSYNEQFF
>TRBJ1-1|TRBD1|TRBV10-3|-
TGTGCCTCGGCCCAGGGGGTGCCCCAAGGGACTGAAGCTTTCTTT
CASAQGVPQGTEAFF
>TRBJ1-4|-|TRBV5-1|-
TGCGCCAGCAGCCCTGCCCCCGGGGAGGGTGAAAAACTGTTTTTT
CASSPAPGEGEKLFF
>TRBJ2-1|TRBD1|TRBV13|once
TGTGCCAGCAGCTCTCAGGGGGCCGCCCGCGAGCAGTTCTTC
CASSSQGAAREQFF
>TRBJ1-2|TRBD1|TRBV6-6|-
TGTGCCAGCAGTGAGACAGGGGGAGAGGGCTACACCTTC
CASSETGGEGYTF
>TRBJ2-3|-|TRBV12-5|-
TGTGCTAGTGGTTTCCGTACAGATACGCAGTATTTT
CASGFRTDTQYF
>TRBJ2-4|-|TRBV13|-
TGTGCCAGTTACGAGACGGGGTCCAACATTCAGTACTTC
CASYETGSNIQYF
>TRBJ2-2|TRBD1|TRBV27|-
TGTGCCAGCAGCTCGGACAGGGCCAGCACCGGGGAGCTGTTTTTT
CASSSDRASTGELFF
>TRBJ1-1|-|TRBV7-9|-
TGTGCCAGCAGCCATGTTGGGAGAACTGAAGCTTTCTTT
CASSHVGRTEAFF
>TRBJ2-7|TRBD1|TRBV14|-
TGTGCCAGCAGCCAGGGGAGACAGGGAACCTACGAGCAGTACTTC
CASSQGRQGTYEQYF
>TRBJ2-3|-|TRBV12-5|-
TGTGCTAGTGGTTTGGCCCTCGGGGAGGAGGGCACATTATCCACAGATACGCAGTATTTT
CASGLALGEEGTLSTDTQYF
>TRBJ2-2|TRBD1|TRBV19|-
TGTGCCAGTAGGCAAGGAAGGGACAGGGGGAGGGCCGGGGAGCTGTTTTTT
CASRQGRDRGRAGELFF
>TRBJ1-2|-|TRBV10-2|-
TGCGCCAGCAGAAATGCAGGGACAAACTATGGCTACACCTTC
CASRNAGTNYGYTF
>TRBJ1-1|TRBD1|TRBV6-1|-
TGTGCCAGCAGTGGGGACAGGGGAGCTGAAGCTTTCTTT
CASSGDRGAEAFF